This T cell receptor beta chain was profiled in a study of PD-1 blockade in classical Hodgkin lymphoma. Profiling relied on immunoSEQ multiplex PCR, and the TCRdb table lists in-frame clones only, not all of them. The sample gives some 90,000 clones, 78% of which show up once; roughly 10% is in the top ten. Time point noted: cycle 4 day 1 (C4D1), after less than 7 weeks of nivolumab. Every patient relapsed after autologous stem cell transplantation, and brentuximab vedotin exposure varied. The CDR3 covers 15 residues. Germline CDR1 reads KGHSH; CDR2 reads LQKENI. Trimming took 1 base from V and 2 from J; bases not matched to a gene: 2.

The gene calls are TRBV18 and TRBJ1-5, with TRBD1 matching 7 bases. The TCR sequence derives from a human donor with classical Hodgkin lymphoma. The specimen was peripheral blood mononuclear cells (PBMCs), collected before the fourth cycle of nivolumab. CDR3 amino acids: CASSPQGAGNQPQHF. The CDR3 nucleotides are TGTGCCAGCTCACCACAGGGGGCAGGCAATCAGCCCCAGCATTTT.